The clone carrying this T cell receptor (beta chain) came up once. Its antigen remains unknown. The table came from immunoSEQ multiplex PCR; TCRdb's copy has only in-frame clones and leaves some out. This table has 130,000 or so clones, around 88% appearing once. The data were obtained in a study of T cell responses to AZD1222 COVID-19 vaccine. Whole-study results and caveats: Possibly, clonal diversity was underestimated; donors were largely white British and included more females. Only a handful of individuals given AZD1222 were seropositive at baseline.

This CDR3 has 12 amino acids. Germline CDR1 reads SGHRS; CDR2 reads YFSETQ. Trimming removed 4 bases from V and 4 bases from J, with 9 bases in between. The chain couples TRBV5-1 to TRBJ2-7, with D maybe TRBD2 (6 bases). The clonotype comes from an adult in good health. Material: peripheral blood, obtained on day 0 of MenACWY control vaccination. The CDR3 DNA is TGCGCCAGCAGCCTCGGACTATACGAGCAGTACTTC. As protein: CASSLGLYEQYF.